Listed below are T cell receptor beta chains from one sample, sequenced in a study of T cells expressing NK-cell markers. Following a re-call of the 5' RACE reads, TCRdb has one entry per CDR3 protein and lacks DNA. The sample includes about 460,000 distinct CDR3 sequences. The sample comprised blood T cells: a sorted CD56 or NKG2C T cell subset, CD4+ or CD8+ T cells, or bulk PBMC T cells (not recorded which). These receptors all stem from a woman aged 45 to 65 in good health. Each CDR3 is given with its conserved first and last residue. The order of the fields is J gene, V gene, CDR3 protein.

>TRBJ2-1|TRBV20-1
CSARDPFSSRSSYNEQFF
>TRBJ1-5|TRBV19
CASSYFQGRGNQPQHF
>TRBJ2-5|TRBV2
CASGPGGETQYF
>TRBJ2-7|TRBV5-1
CASSPEAGGISEQYF
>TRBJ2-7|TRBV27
CASSLTPGLTYEQYF
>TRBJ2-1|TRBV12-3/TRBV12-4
CASSARLAGAHEQFF
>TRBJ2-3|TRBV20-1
CSATRLTDTQYF
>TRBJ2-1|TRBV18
CASLQRKGNEQFF
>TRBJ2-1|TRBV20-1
CSAREGAGEQFF
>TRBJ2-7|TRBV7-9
CASSLAWGLALSSYEQYF
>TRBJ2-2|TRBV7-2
CASSTSTNTGELFF
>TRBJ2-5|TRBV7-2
CASSFQGAGLETQYF
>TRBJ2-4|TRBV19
CASIPAGGAKNIQYF
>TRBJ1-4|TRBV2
CASSEGDRVNEKLFF
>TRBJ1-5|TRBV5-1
CASSLAGRDQPQHF
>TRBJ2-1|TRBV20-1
CSANGQGVTTSGIRSYNEQFF
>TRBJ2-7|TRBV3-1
CASSQLTSSEQYF
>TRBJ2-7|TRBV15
CATSRTGTVSYEQYF
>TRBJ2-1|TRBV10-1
CASSERTSGRNEQFF
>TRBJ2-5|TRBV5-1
CASRISGGETQYF
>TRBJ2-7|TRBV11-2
CASSFAPGAVSEQYF
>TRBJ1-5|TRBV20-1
CSARKGSGSNQPQHF
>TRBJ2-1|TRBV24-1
CATSDPRSGRGEQFF
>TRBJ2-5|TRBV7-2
CASSLTSGRFRETQYF
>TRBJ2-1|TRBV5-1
CASRQTYSGEGQFF
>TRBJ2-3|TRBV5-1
CASSLASGDTQYF
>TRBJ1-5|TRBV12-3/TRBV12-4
CASSLVGAGVGQPQHF
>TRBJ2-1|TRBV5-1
CASSPWTNNEQFF
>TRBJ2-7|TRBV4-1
CASSQTSGTSEQYF
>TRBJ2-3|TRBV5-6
CASSSGRISDTQYF
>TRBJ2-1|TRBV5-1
CASSLAQTSGQFF
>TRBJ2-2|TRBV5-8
CASSSTGLVTGELFF
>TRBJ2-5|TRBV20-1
CSARDRVGRGGETQYF
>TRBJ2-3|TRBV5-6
CASSFSATGGADTQYF
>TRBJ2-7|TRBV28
CASGEGFGQYF
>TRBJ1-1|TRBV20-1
CSARDRGVVTEAFF
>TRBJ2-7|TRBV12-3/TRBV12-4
CASSTEGGSDEQYF
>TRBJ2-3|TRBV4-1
CASSQELTSWFTQYF
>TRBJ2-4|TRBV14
CASSQAGHGRAVGNIQYF
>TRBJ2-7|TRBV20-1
CSAGETSGTHEQYF
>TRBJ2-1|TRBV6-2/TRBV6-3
CASWRPGLAGGNEQFF
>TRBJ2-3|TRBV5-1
CASSLEQFTDTQYF
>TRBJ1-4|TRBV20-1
CSARDWRGAGEKLFF
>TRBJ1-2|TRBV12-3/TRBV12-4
CASRASQGARGYTF
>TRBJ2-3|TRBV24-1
CATSDRDSDTQYF
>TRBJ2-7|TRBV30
CAWRWGDTEQYF